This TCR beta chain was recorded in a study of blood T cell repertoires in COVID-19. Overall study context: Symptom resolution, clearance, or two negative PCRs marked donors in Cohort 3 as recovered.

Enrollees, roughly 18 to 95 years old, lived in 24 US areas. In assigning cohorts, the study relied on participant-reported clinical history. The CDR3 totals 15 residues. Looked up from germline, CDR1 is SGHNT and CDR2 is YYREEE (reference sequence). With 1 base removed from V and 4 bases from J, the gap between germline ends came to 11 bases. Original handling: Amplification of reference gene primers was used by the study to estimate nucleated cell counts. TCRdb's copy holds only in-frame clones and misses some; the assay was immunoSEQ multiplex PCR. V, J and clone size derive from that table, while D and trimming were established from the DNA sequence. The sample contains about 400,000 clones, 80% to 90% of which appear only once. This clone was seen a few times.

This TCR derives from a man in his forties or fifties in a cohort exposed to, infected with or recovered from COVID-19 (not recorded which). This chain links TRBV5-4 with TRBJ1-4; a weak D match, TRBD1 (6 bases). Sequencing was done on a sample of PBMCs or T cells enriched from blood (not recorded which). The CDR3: CASSLKTGLNEKLFF. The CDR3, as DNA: TGTGCCAGCAGCTTGAAAACAGGGCTTAATGAAAAACTGTTTTTT.